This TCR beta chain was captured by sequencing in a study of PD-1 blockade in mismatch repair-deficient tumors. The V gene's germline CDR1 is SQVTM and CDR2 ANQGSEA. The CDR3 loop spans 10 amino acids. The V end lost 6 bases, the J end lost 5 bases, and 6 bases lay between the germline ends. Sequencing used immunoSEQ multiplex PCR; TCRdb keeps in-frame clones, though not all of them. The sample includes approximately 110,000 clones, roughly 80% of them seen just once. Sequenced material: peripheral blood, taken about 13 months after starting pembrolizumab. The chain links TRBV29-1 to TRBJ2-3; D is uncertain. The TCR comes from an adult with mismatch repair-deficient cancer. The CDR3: CSVVRDTQYF. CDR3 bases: TGCAGCGTGGTTCGAGATACGCAGTATTTT.